These 19 T cell receptor beta chains were all obtained from the same sample, sequenced in a study of T cell responses to AZD1222 COVID-19 vaccine. Clones were sequenced by immunoSEQ multiplex PCR, and TCRdb holds only the in-frame ones, with some missing. The sample yields approximately 200,000 clones, around 93% seen once. The starting material was peripheral blood, obtained on day 0 of AZD1222 vaccination. The receptors were sampled from an adult in good health.

The chain uses TRBV2 and TRBJ2-7; TRBD1 aligns across 9 bases. Germline CDR1 SNHLY, CDR2 FYNNEI. CDR3 length: 13 amino acids. V shed 7 bases, J shed 9 bases, and the junction held 10 bases outside the gene matches. CDR3 DNA: TGTGCCAGCATAGGGACAGGGCATTTACGGCAGTACTTC. Its translation: CASIGTGHLRQYF.

This CDR3 reads CARSSRDGSSYNEQFF. CDR3 nucleotide sequence: TGTGCCAGAAGCTCCCGGGACGGAAGCTCCTACAATGAGCAGTTCTTC. The chain employs TRBV5-3 and TRBJ2-1; D might be TRBD1 or TRBD2, each matching 5 bases. TRBV5-3 is placed among ORFs of uncertain function. Trimming stripped 3 bases from V and 0 bases from J, with 13 bases between. The CDR3 is 16 residues long.

The chain couples TRBV7-9 to TRBJ2-1; D unresolved. The V gene's germline CDR1 is SEHNR and CDR2 FQNEAQ (reference sequence). V dropped 7 bases and J dropped 9 bases, with 16 bases sitting between them. The CDR3 length is 13 residues. The CDR3 nucleotides are TGTGCCAGCAACCCCTCCGGCTCCGGTGAGCAGTTCTTC. Its protein product is CASNPSGSGEQFF.

This chain joins TRBV19 and TRBJ1-2, with D unresolved. Per germline, CDR1 LNHDA and CDR2 SQIVND (reference sequence). V lost 6 bases, J lost 2 bases, and 7 bases lay in between. The CDR3 extends over 12 amino acids. The CDR3 region is CASSSRNYGYTF. The CDR3 coding sequence is TGTGCCAGTAGCTCGCGGAACTATGGCTACACCTTC.

The chain has TRBV28 and TRBJ1-1, with a tentative D call TRBD1 (6 bases). This CDR3 contains 14 residues. Per germline, CDR1 MDHEN and CDR2 SYDVKM. The V and J ends lost 6 bases and 3 bases respectively, with 14 bases between them. The CDR3 loop is CASRKGGKYTEAFF. In DNA, the CDR3 is TGTGCCAGCAGAAAGGGGGGAAAATACACTGAAGCTTTCTTT.

This chain connects TRBV30 to TRBJ1-5; no reliable D call. The length of the CDR3 is 15 residues. V dropped 1 base and J dropped 0 bases, with 10 bases sitting between them. In germline, CDR1 is GTSNPN, CDR2 SVGIG (reference sequence). The DNA of the CDR3 is TGTGCCTGGAGTGGGGAGAGGGATAGCAATCAGCCCCAGCATTTT. The encoded protein is CAWSGERDSNQPQHF.

This chain joins TRBV10-3 and TRBJ1-4; the D gene is possibly TRBD1 (5 bases). Trimming took 3 bases from V and 4 from J, leaving 15 bases between them. Per germline, CDR1 ENHRY and CDR2 SYGVKD. The CDR3 runs 16 residues. The CDR3: CAISDPGQGINEKLFF. CDR3 sequence (DNA): TGTGCCATCAGTGATCCAGGGCAGGGTATTAATGAAAAACTGTTTTTT.

The chain uses TRBV28 and TRBJ1-1; D gene ambiguous. V lost 7 bases, J lost 4 bases, and 7 bases lay in between. Looked up from germline, CDR1 is MDHEN and CDR2 is SYDVKM. The CDR3 length is 11 residues. Here the CDR3 reads CASTSGTEAFF. Written as DNA, the CDR3 is TGTGCCAGCACCTCGGGCACTGAAGCTTTCTTT.

The chain is built from TRBV2 and TRBJ2-1; no clear D. Trimming pared 3 bases from V and 8 bases from J, leaving 5 bases between. The CDR3 runs to 11 residues. Germline CDR1 is SNHLY and CDR2 is FYNNEI. DNA for the CDR3: TGTGCCAGCAGTGAGCGCGATGAGCAGTTCTTC. This sequence encodes CASSERDEQFF.

V is TRBV11-2 and J is TRBJ1-1; 8 nucleotides line up with TRBD1. Germline-derived CDR1 and CDR2 are SGHAT and FQNNGV. The CDR3 contains 13 residues. Germline trimming cut 5 bases from V and 2 bases from J; bases unmatched to any gene: 1. Here the CDR3 reads CASSDRGNTEAFF. The DNA for the CDR3 is TGTGCCAGCAGCGACAGGGGAAACACTGAAGCTTTCTTT.

V is TRBV5-6 and J is TRBJ2-7; no clear D. Germline values: CDR1 SGHDT, CDR2 YYEEEE. CDR3 length equals 14 residues. V lost 2 bases, J lost 0 bases, and 9 bases lay in between. CDR3: CASSFGRSSYEQYF. The CDR3 region has the DNA TGTGCCAGCAGCTTCGGACGCAGCTCCTACGAGCAGTACTTC.

This chain joins TRBV19 and TRBJ1-2; D not certain. Germline-derived CDR1 and CDR2 are LNHDA and SQIVND (reference sequence). The CDR3 runs to 15 residues. The V end was cut by 5 bases, the J end by 8 bases, with 21 bases between. The CDR3 sequence: CASSPGRGSPPGYTF. The CDR3 DNA reads TGTGCCAGTAGTCCCGGCCGCGGGTCCCCCCCGGGCTACACCTTC. Full variable domain (missing parts from reference TRBV19 and TRBJ1-2): DGGITQSPKYLFRKEGQNVTLSCEQNLNHDAMYWYRQDPGQGLRLIYYSQIVNDFQKGDIAEGYSVSREKKESFPLTVTSAQKNPTAFYLCASSPGRGSPPGYTFGSGTRLTVV.

This chain uses TRBV7-8 with TRBJ2-2, with 10 bases that match TRBD1. Germline CDR1 SGHVS, CDR2 FQNEAQ. V shed 3 bases and J 4 bases; nucleotides not matched to a gene: 2. This CDR3 region has 15 residues. CDR3 sequence reads: CASSLGTGVTGELFF. CDR3 coding DNA: TGTGCCAGCAGCTTGGGGACAGGGGTCACCGGGGAGCTGTTTTTT.

This sequence joins TRBV30 and TRBJ1-1; 7 bases align to TRBD1. Germline V lookup: CDR1 GTSNPN, CDR2 SVGIG (reference sequence). The CDR3 extends over 12 amino acids. V dropped 6 bases and J dropped 3; count of bases not matched to a gene: 4. The CDR3 nucleotides are TGTGCCTGTAACAGGGGCCACACTGAAGCTTTCTTT. This sequence encodes CACNRGHTEAFF.

The rearrangement uses TRBV28 and TRBJ2-1; no clear D gene. Between the trimmed V and J ends, which lost 4 bases and 9 bases, there was a span of 13 bases. The CDR3 covers 13 residues. The germline gives CDR1 MDHEN, CDR2 SYDVKM. CDR3: CASSSHLDAEQFF. The CDR3 DNA sequence: TGTGCCAGCAGTTCCCACCTTGATGCTGAGCAGTTCTTC.

The rearrangement uses TRBV2 and TRBJ1-2; D is perhaps TRBD1 (5 bases). The CDR3 length is 13 residues. Trimming removed 4 bases at V and 6 bases at J, with 12 bases between. The germline V gene encodes CDR1 SNHLY and CDR2 FYNNEI. Here the CDR3 DNA reads TGTGCCAGCAGTGCACGGGGGTTCGATGGCTACACCTTC. It is translated as CASSARGFDGYTF.

J is TRBJ1-5 and V is TRBV6-1; no clear D gene. CDR3 length: 12 amino acids. Germline V lookup: CDR1 MNHNS, CDR2 SASEGT. The V gene lost 0 bases and the J gene lost 6 bases, with 3 bases spanning the gap. CDR3 nucleotides: TGTGCCAGCAGTGAAGCAGTTCAGCCCCAGCATTTT. Translation gives CASSEAVQPQHF.

V and J are TRBV30 and TRBJ1-5, with D possibly matching TRBD1 (5 bases). The CDR3 spans 13 residues. V gave up 4 bases and J gave up 6 bases, with 13 bases separating them. CDR1 is GTSNPN and CDR2 is SVGIG in the germline V gene (reference sequence). CDR3 residues: CAWTQGFRQPQHF. The CDR3 nucleotides are TGTGCCTGGACCCAGGGTTTCCGTCAGCCCCAGCATTTT.

The chain has TRBV7-9 and TRBJ2-4; possible D gene TRBD2, 5 bases. Germline CDR1 is SEHNR and CDR2 is FQNEAQ (reference sequence). The germline V and J ends were trimmed by 1 base and 11 bases, with 15 bases remaining between them. The CDR3 runs 14 residues. In DNA, the CDR3 is TGTGCCAGCAGCTTAGGAGGGCAGCACCTCCTTCAGTACTTC. Protein sequence: CASSLGGQHLLQYF.